This record covers a single T cell receptor (beta chain). This clonotype was observed a handful of times. There is no known antigen for this receptor. No quality values exist for individual bases; no much larger clone is one base distant. The source of the sample is a study of patients and donors after allogeneic stem cell transplantation (dated by TCRdb to 2019 to 2021). V lost 2 bases and J lost 0 bases; the stretch between them is 7 bases long. CDR1 KGHDR and CDR2 SFDVKD are derived from the germline V gene. Reading from cysteine to phenylalanine, the CDR3 counts 15 amino acids. Of all the DNA, just the CDR3 is kept, 45 bases in frame from base 1. Libraries were made using RT-PCR. Sequencing was performed on a NextSeq 550. The public reads were reprocessed in TCRdb via fastp at Q25 and MiXCR, keeping in-frame beta chains. When rows share a CDR3 protein, they turn into one entry using the most common DNA and genes. Counted in this sample were about 960,000 distinct CDR3 sequences; more than 15% of them appeared once. The leading ten clones occupy 6% of the sample.

The source is a human donor who was either an allogeneic HSCT recipient or a stem cell or donor lymphocyte infusion donor (not recorded which). It is not recorded whose cells these are; they may come from a transplant donor. The material sequenced was blood, either unsorted or a sorted T cell fraction (not recorded which). This receptor chain uses TRBV24-1 and TRBJ2-4; the D gene is perhaps TRBD2, on 5 matching bases. The nucleotides read TGTGCCACCAGTGATTCGACTATAGCCAAAAACATTCAGTACTTC. Its protein product is CATSDSTIAKNIQYF.